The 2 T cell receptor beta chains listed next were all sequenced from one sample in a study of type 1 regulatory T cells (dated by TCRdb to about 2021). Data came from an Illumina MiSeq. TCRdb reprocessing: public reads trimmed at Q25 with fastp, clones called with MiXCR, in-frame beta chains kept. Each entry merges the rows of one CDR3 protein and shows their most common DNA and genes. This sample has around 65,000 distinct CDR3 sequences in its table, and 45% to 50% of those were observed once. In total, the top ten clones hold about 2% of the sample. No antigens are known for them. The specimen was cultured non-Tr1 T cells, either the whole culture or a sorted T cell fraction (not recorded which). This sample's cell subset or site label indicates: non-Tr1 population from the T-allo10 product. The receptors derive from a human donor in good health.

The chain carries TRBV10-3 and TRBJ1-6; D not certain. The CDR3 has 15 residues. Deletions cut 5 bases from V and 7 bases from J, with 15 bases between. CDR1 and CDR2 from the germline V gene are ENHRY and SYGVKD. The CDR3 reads CAISPTDDRNSPLHF. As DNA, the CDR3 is TGTGCCATCAGTCCAACCGACGATCGGAATTCACCCCTCCACTTT.

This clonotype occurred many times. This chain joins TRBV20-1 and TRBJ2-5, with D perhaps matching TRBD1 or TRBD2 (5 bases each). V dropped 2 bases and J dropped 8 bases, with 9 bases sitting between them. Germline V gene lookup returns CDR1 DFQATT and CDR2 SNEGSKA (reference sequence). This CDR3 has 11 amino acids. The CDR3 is CSARFGDTQYF. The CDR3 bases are TGCAGTGCTAGATTCGGGGACACCCAGTACTTC.